These 5 T cell receptor beta chains came from one sample sequenced in a study of shared clonotypes between healthy human individuals. Sequencing used immunoSEQ multiplex PCR; TCRdb keeps in-frame clones, though not all of them. The table includes some 2,500,000 clones, about nine tenths detected once. Sample: naive CD4+ T cells from PBMCs. The subset: CD45RA+ positively selected. The receptors stem from a man aged 18 to 30 in good health. Some clones in this sample may be carry-over from other donors' samples.

Remarks on this clone: A junction end diverges from the germline sequence, so it may reflect a read error. The chain couples TRBV28 to TRBJ1-5, with 10 bases lining up with TRBD1. Per the germline V gene, CDR1 is MDHEN and CDR2 is SYDVKM. The CDR3 runs to 15 residues. The CDR3 is CASAVTTGGNQPQHF. Written as DNA, the CDR3 is TGTGCCAGCGCTGTGACGACAGGGGGCAACCAGCCCCAGCATTTT.

The chain recombines TRBV5-4 with TRBJ2-6, with D tentatively TRBD2 (6 bases). The CDR3 totals 15 residues. The germline gives CDR1 SGHNT, CDR2 YYREEE (reference sequence). The germline V and J ends were trimmed by 6 bases and 5 bases, with 15 bases remaining between them. The CDR3 nucleotides are TGTGCCAGCACCCGGGGGATCGGGAGGGCCAACGTCCTGACTTTC. Its translation: CASTRGIGRANVLTF.

The CDR3 nucleotides are TGTGCCAGCAGTTTAGGGGGACAGGTAGCCTACGAGCAGTACTTC. The encoded protein is CASSLGGQVAYEQYF. V and J are TRBV28 and TRBJ2-7; 8 bases agree with TRBD1. In germline, CDR1 is MDHEN, CDR2 SYDVKM. V was pared by 2 bases and J by 2 bases, with 5 bases of the junction left unmatched. The CDR3 sequence is 15 residues long.

This chain joins TRBV10-2 and TRBJ1-1, with unresolved D. Trimming cost V 2 bases and J 3 bases, with 13 bases left between them. Germline assignment: CDR1 WSHSY and CDR2 SAAADI. The CDR3 is made up of 15 amino acids. The CDR3 region is CASSESRHRDTEAFF. For the CDR3, the DNA is TGCGCCAGCAGTGAGAGCCGACATCGGGACACTGAAGCTTTCTTT.

The rearrangement uses TRBV7-3 and TRBJ1-1; 8 nucleotides align to TRBD1. Germline trimming cut 5 bases from V and 10 bases from J; bases unmatched to any gene: 12. CDR3 size: 14 residues. Per the germline V gene, CDR1 is SGHTA and CDR2 is FQGTGA. In DNA, the CDR3 is TGTGCCAGCAGCCCGAGGGACAGGTCCCTTGTAGCTTTCTTT. This translates into CASSPRDRSLVAFF.